The entry below gives a single TCR beta chain sequence along with its context. Produced via immunoSEQ multiplex PCR; TCRdb's table is partial and in-frame only. Found here are 95,000 to 150,000 clones, around 87% of them singletons; the top ten hold 2.5% to 3.5%. The sample comes from a study of control samples from healthy donors and cancer patients. The receptor's source is a man in his fifties or sixties in good health. The sequenced material came from blood.

The CDR3 spells CASSTGAFTEAFF. The CDR3 DNA follows: TGTGCCAGCAGCACCGGGGCTTTCACTGAAGCTTTCTTT. The gene calls are TRBV7-2 and TRBJ1-1; TRBD1 is a possible D gene (5 bases). V lost 5 bases, J lost 4 bases, and 11 bases lay in between. The V gene's germline CDR1 is SGHTA and CDR2 FQGNSA. CDR3 length: 13 residues. The variable domain in full, completed from reference TRBV7-2 and TRBJ1-1, reads GAGVSQSPSNKVTEKGKDVELRCDPISGHTALYWYRQSLGQGLEFLIYFQGNSAPDKSGLPSDRFSAERTGGSVSTLTIQRTQQEDSAVYLCASSTGAFTEAFFGQGTRLTVV.